This T cell receptor (beta chain) was identified during a study of OX40 agonist ivuxolimab in advanced cancers. Whole-study findings and limits: CD4+ and CD8+ T cells in blood underwent clonal expansion by week 6 at 0.1 to 3.0 mg/kg.

Germline V gene data show CDR1 as MNHEY and CDR2 as SVGAGI. The V gene end was trimmed by 8 bases and the J gene end by 6 bases; junction bases not matched to a gene: 10. CDR3 size: 14 residues. Sequencing used immunoSEQ multiplex PCR; TCRdb keeps in-frame clones, though not all of them. Among around 14,000 clones listed, over 85% were seen once. Sampled blood was obtained at baseline, cycle 4 day 1, and cycle 7 day 1. Comments on this clone: Its target is unknown.

The TCR originated in an adult with an advanced solid tumor such as melanoma, head and neck, liver or kidney cancer. This sample comprised CD4+ or CD8+ T cells sorted from blood, obtained in a trial of the OX40 agonist ivuxolimab. The chain uses TRBV6-5 and TRBJ1-2, with 9 bases fitting TRBD1. The CDR3 nucleotides are TGTGCCAGCGGCTACAGGGGGCTCGAAAATGGCTACACCTTC. It specifies CASGYRGLENGYTF.